This T cell receptor beta chain was sequenced for a study of post-analysis software for immune sequencing data. Unique molecular identifiers had been added to the TCR beta cDNA libraries. One entry per CDR3 protein, called by TCRdb with MiXCR from the PCR reads. The sample lists roughly 540,000 distinct CDR3 sequences, less than 40% occurring once. Details on this clonotype: Its target is not known.

Points from the study as a whole: Among roughly 5 TRBV segments more frequent in patients than controls were TRBV5-6, TRBV5-1 and TRBV20-1.

V dropped 4 bases and J dropped 0; count of bases not matched to a gene: 10. Germline CDR1 reads MDHEN; CDR2 reads SYDVKM. This CDR3 contains 18 residues. The receptor's source is a girl aged 2 to 17 with multiple sclerosis. The chain links TRBV28 to TRBJ2-3; 10 nucleotides agree with TRBD1. The source material was blood. CDR3 sequence reads: CASSYGTGVTSSTDTQYF. The CDR3 nucleotides read TGTGCCAGCAGTTACGGGACAGGGGTAACTTCTAGCACAGATACGCAGTATTTT. Full variable domain (missing parts from reference TRBV28 and TRBJ2-3): DVKVTQSSRYLVKRTGEKVFLECVQDMDHENMFWYRQDPGLGLRLIYFSYDVKMKEKGDIPEGYSVSREKKERFSLILESASTNQTSMYLCASSYGTGVTSSTDTQYFGPGTRLTVL.